Sequencing of this T cell receptor beta chain was carried out in a study of blood T cell repertoires in COVID-19. The overall study: The origin of the acute and convalescent COVID-19 samples was the United States, Italy and Spain. PBMCs, B-cell-depleted T cells, or T cells were the source of the cDNA or gDNA that made up the material.

Germline values: CDR1 KGHSH, CDR2 LQKENI. V lost 6 bases to trimming and J lost 8 bases; unmatched junction nucleotides: 6. CDR3 length equals 14 residues. Authors' processing steps: Reference gene primers were amplified, and this amplification served to estimate nucleated cell counts. Generated by immunoSEQ multiplex PCR, the TCRdb table keeps only in-frame clones and is missing some. V and J calls and clone size follow that table, whereas D and trimming were derived from the DNA. The table lists over 200,000 clones, 65% to 90% of them singletons. As for this clone: The sample contains more than one DNA sequence encoding this CDR3.

This TCR was sampled from a man older than 75 with acute or convalescent COVID-19. Sequences were obtained from peripheral blood. The chain joins TRBV18 to TRBJ1-4; 10 bases are shared with TRBD1. CDR3 DNA sequence: TGTGCCAGCTCGAGGGACAGGGGAAACGAAAAACTGTTTTTT. Protein: CASSRDRGNEKLFF.